This T cell receptor (beta chain) was sequenced in a study of Ad26.COV2.S vaccination and SARS-CoV-2 variants (dated by TCRdb to about 2021). Turning to the overall study: Vaccine-arm donors were drawn from COV1001, a multicentre, randomized, double-blind, placebo-controlled phase I-IIa trial of Ad26.COV2.S in healthy adults. A total of approximately 32 samples were included in the TCR-sequenced set, comprising roughly 19 Ad26.COV2.S vaccine recipients, 5 placebo recipients and 8 SARS-CoV-2 convalescent individuals. Sequencing of the TCRbeta repertoire served to evaluate the specificity and breadth of SARS-CoV-2-reactive T cell receptors following Ad26.COV2.S vaccination. Ad26.COV2.S was administered intramuscularly at 5 x 10^10 or 1 x 10^11 viral particles, either as a single shot or as two shots given 56 days apart. Participants in the trial were split at random into five groups of five each, receiving low-dose or high-dose Ad26.COV2.S once or twice, or else placebo on both occasions. Investigators did not know the trial group allocation while performing experiments and assessing outcomes.

Taken with the paper, the label for treatment or condition translates to: some 20 received Ad26.COV2.S at low or high dose, single or two shots; five or six received placebo; per-sample allocation not given. For vaccine and placebo recipients, the sequenced repertoires came from samples collected on day 63 after the first injection. Between 29 July and 7 August 2020, Cohort 1b enrolled about two dozen adults aged 18-55 years at one site in Boston, USA. Ad26.COV2.S was a replication-incompetent adenovirus type 26 vector that expressed a prefusion-stabilized SARS-CoV-2 spike protein derived from the original Wuhan strain. Germline trimming amounts to 4 bases on V and 2 bases on J, with 6 as the count of junction bases outside the gene matches. The germline V gene yields MNHEY for CDR1 and SVGAGI for CDR2. Spanning cysteine to phenylalanine, the CDR3 consists of 15 amino acids. Only the CDR3 region is kept as DNA, spanning 45 bases read in frame from base 1.

On this clone: Which antigen it targets is not known. There are no base qualities to consult, and no much larger clone falls within one base.

The immunoSEQ Assay was the method used to sequence TCRbeta CDR3 regions. After extraction, genomic DNA underwent amplification by bias-controlled multiplex PCR, followed by high-throughput sequencing. Regarding the original processing steps: Collapsing and filtering of sequences were performed to quantify the absolute abundance of each unique TCRbeta CDR3 region. T cell fraction was estimated by normalizing TCRbeta template counts to usable DNA, with usable DNA measured through amplification of reference genes found in all nucleated cells. Repertoire TCRs were annotated as SARS-CoV-2-specific by exact matching of V gene, CDR3 amino acid sequence and J gene to a known reactive TCR set. MIRA supplied the reference SARS-CoV-2 TCR set, which was filtered for enrichment in COVID-19-positive ImmuneCODE repertoires so that public or cross-reactive TCRs were removed. Using the MIRA antigens, annotated TCRs were further analysed by specific ORF or by position within an ORF. Breadth was defined as annotated unique rearrangements over total unique productive rearrangements; depth was the summed frequency of those rearrangements. Two-sided Wilcoxon rank-sum tests were applied when comparing TCR breadth between groups. TCRdb carries this immuneACCESS record with in-frame sequences only. Its versions omit some clonotypes, under half of them owing to an unresolved V gene in the studies checked, with the rest unexplained. V, J and clone size were drawn from that table, and D and trimming were deduced from the DNA. This sample has roughly 680,000 clones in its table, and about 90% of those were observed once. In total, the top ten clones hold approximately 1.5% of the sample.

Findings and caveats that apply to the study as a whole: The authors noted that the TCR breadth and depth analyses may have underestimated total T cell responses. After vaccination, substantial breadth of spike-specific CD8+ and CD4+ T cell responses was reported. The study was not powered for comparison of responses between vaccine doses or regimens. Compared with placebo recipients, Ad26.COV2.S recipients showed higher spike-specific TCR breadth (P = 0.0014). Vaccine and placebo recipients had comparable non-spike TCR breadth, which fits with the vaccine containing only spike.

The V and J segments used are TRBV6-5 and TRBJ2-7; the central 9 bases match TRBD2. The specimen comprised peripheral blood, sampled in a trial of Ad26.COV2.S vaccine versus placebo. This clonotype originated in a person between 18 and 59 years old who received the Ad26.COV2.S COVID-19 vaccine or a placebo. For the CDR3, the sequence is CASSFLAGAAYEQYF. DNA sequence: TGTGCCAGCAGTTTCTTAGCGGGAGCTGCCTACGAGCAGTACTTC.